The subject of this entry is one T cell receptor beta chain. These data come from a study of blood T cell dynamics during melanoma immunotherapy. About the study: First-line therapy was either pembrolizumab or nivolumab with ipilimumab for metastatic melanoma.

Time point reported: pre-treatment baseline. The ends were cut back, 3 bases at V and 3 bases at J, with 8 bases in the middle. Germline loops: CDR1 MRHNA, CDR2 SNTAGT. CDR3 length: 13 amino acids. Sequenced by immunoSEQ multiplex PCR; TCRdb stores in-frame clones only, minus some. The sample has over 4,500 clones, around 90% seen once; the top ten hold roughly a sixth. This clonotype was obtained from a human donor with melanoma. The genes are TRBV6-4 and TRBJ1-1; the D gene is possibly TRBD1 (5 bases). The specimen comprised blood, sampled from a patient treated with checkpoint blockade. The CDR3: CASSERQHTEAFF. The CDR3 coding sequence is TGTGCCAGCAGTGAAAGACAGCACACTGAAGCTTTCTTT.